These 2 T cell receptor beta chains share one sample of origin, sequenced in a study of T cell clonality in common variable immunodeficiency. Data came from immunoSEQ multiplex PCR; TCRdb stores just in-frame clones and leaves some out. Recorded here are approximately 44,000 clones, with no singletons, and the ten leading clones hold roughly 2.9%. Sequencing used peripheral blood mononuclear cells. Receptors were obtained from a person between 18 and 75 years old in good health.

This clone was detected many times. The CDR3 goes on 3 residues after the read ends, and that part is filled in from the germline J gene. The chain recombines TRBV5-6 with TRBJ2-4, with 8 bases identical to TRBD2. With 1 base clipped from V and 8 bases from J, the junction kept 5 bases outside the gene matches. The CDR3 is made up of 14 amino acids. Germline loops: CDR1 SGHDT, CDR2 YYEEEE. The CDR3 bases that were read are TGTGCCAGCAGCTTGAGAGGGACTAGGTACATT. It is translated as CASSLRGTRYI. The CDR3 as a whole reads CASSLRGTRYIQYF.

This clone was recorded at least ten times. The read falls 3 residues short of the CDR3 end, and the missing part is taken from the germline J gene. This sequence joins TRBV6-4 and TRBJ2-3; 7 nucleotides align to TRBD1. The germline gives CDR1 MRHNA, CDR2 SNTAGT. This CDR3 contains 14 residues. J lost 1 base, V lost 2 bases, and 0 bases had no gene match. The CDR3 bases that were read are TGTGCCAGCAGTGACGGACAGGGCACAGATACG. Protein sequence: CASSDGQGTDT. The full CDR3 is CASSDGQGTDTQYF.